This T cell receptor (beta chain) originates from a study of control samples from healthy donors and cancer patients. The assay was immunoSEQ multiplex PCR, and TCRdb's table has in-frame clones only and misses some. Seen here are roughly 140,000 clones, 93% observed once, and the top ten hold 2% to 2.5%. The CDR3 loop spans 14 amino acids. This clonotype originated in a middle-aged man in good health. The sequencing input was blood. The chain uses TRBV12-1 and TRBJ2-7. TRBV12-1 is a pseudogene. As DNA, the CDR3 is TGTGCCAGCAGCCTAGACTGGGGTTCTGTCGAGCAGTACTTC. Its protein is CASSLDWGSVEQYF.